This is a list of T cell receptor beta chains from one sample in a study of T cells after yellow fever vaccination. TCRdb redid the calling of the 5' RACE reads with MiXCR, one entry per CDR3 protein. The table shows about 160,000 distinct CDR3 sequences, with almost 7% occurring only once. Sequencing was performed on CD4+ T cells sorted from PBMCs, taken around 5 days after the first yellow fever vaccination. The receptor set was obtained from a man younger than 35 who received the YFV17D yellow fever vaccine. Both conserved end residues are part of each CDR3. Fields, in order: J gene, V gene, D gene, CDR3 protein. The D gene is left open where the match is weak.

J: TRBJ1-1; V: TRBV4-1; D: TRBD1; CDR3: CASRIPGTGSSRRTEAFF
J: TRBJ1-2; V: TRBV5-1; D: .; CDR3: CASSLELGDYGYTF
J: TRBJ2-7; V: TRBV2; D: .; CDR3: CASSLDRAGGEQYF
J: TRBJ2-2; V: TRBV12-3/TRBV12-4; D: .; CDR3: CASSTSSFYTGELFF
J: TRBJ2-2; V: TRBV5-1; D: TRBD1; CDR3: CASSFDRGNTGELFF
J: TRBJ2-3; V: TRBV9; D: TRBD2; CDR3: CASSANSGGNTDTQYF
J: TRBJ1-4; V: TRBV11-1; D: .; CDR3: CASSLAPGGLATNEKLFF
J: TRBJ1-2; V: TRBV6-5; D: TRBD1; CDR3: CASRGQGNYGYTF
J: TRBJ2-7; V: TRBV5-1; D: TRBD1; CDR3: CASSPGQELYEQYF
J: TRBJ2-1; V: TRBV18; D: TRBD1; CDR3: CASSPSGGRYNEQFF
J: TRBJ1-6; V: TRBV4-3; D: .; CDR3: CASSQGNGAINSPLHF
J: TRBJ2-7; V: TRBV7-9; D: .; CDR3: CASSSGLLYEQYF
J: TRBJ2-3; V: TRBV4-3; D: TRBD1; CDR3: CASSQENRGWADTQYF
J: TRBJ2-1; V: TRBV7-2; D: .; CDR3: CASSLGQGNNEQFF
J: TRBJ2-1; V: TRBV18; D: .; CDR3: CASSPLDSAIPNEQFF
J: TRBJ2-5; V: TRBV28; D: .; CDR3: CASSSAGAHQETQYF
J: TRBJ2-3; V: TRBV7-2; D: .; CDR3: CASSVTYTDTQYF